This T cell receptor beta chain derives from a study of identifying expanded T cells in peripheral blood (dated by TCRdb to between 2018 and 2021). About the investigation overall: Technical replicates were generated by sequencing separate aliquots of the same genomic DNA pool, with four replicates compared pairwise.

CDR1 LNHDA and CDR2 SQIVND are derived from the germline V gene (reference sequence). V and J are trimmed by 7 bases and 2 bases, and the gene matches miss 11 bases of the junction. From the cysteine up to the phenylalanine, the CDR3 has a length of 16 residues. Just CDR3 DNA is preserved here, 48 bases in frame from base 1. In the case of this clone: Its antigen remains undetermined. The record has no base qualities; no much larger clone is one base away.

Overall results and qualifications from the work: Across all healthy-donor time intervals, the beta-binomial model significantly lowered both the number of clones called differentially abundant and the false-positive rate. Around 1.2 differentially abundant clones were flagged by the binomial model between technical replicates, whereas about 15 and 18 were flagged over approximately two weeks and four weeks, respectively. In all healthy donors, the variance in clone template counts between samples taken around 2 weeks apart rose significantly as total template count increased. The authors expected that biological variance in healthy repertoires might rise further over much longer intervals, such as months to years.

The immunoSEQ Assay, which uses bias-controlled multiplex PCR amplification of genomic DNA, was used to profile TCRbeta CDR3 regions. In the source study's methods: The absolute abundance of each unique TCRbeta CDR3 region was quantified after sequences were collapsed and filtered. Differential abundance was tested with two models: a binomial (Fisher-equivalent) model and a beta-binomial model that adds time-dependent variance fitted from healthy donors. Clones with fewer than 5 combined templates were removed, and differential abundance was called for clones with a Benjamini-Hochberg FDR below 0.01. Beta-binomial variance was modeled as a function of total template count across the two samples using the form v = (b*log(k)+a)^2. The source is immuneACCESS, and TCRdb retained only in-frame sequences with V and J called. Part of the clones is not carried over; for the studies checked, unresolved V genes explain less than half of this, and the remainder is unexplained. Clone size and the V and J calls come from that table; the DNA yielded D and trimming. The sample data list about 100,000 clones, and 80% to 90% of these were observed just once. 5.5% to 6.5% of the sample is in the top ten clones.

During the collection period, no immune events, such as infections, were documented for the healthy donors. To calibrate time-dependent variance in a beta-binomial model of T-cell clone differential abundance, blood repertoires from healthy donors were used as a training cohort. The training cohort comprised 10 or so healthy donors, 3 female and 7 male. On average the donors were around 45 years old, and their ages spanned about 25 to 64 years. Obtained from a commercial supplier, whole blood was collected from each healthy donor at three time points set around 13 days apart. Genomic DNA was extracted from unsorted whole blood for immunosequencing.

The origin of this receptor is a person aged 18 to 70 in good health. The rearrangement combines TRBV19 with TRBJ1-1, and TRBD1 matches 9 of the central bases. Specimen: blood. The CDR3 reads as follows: CASTKDRGWFNTEAFF. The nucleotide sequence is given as TGTGCCAGTACCAAGGACAGGGGATGGTTTAACACTGAAGCTTTCTTT. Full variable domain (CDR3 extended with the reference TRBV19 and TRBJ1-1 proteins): DGGITQSPKYLFRKEGQNVTLSCEQNLNHDAMYWYRQDPGQGLRLIYYSQIVNDFQKGDIAEGYSVSREKKESFPLTVTSAQKNPTAFYLCASTKDRGWFNTEAFFGQGTRLTVV.